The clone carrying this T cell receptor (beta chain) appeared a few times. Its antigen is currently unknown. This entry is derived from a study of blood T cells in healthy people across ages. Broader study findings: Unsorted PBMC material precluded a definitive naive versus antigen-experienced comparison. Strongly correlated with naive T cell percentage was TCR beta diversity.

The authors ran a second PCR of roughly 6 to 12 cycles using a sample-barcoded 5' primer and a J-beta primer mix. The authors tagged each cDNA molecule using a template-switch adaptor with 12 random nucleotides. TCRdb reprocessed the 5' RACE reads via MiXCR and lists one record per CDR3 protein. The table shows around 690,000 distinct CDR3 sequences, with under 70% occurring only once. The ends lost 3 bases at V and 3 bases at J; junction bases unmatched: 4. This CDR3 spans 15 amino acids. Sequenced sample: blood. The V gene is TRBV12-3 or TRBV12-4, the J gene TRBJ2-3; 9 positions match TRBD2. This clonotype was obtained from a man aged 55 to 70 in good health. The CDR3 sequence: CASSFPAGGTDTQYF. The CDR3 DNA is TGTGCCAGCAGTTTCCCAGCGGGGGGAACAGATACGCAGTATTTT.